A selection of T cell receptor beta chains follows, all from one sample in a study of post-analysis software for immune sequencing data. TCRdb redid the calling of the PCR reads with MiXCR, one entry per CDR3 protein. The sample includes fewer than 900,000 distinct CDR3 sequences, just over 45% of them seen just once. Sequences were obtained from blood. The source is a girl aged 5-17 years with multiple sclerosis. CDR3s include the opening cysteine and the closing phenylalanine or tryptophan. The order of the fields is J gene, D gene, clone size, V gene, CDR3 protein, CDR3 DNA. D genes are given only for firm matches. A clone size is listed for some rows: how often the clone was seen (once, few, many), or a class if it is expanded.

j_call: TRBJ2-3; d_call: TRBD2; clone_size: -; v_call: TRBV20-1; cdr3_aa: CSAPGGTSRYTDTQYF; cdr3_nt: TGCAGTGCTCCCGGAGGGACTAGCAGGTACACAGATACGCAGTATTTT
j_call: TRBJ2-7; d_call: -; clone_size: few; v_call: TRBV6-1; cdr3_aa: CAIAGYSYEQYF; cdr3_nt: TGTGCCATCGCGGGGTACTCCTACGAGCAGTACTTC
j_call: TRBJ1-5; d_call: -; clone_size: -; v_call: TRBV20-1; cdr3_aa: CSASLDPLNQPQHF; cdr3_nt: TGCAGTGCTAGCCTGGATCCGTTGAATCAGCCCCAGCATTTT
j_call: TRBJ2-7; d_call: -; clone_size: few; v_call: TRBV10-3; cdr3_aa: CAISDGFSGSYEQYF; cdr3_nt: TGTGCCATCAGTGACGGTTTTTCGGGGTCCTACGAGCAGTACTTC
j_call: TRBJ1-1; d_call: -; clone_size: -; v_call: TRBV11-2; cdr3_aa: CASSPISEAFF; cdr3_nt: TGTGCCAGCAGCCCAATATCTGAAGCTTTCTTT
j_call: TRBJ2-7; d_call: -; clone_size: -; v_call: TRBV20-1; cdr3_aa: CSARNRTYEQYF; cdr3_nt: TGCAGTGCTAGGAACAGGACCTACGAGCAGTACTTC
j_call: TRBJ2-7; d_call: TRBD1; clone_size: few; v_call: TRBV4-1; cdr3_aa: CASSPQDRSYEQYF; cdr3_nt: TGCGCCAGCAGCCCCCAGGACAGGTCCTACGAGCAGTACTTC
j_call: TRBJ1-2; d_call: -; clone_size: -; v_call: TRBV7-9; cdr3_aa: CASIHGDGANYGYTF; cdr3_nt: TGTGCCAGCATTCATGGCGATGGAGCTAACTATGGCTACACCTTC
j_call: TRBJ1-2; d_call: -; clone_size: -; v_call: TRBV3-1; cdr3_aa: CASSQEASLGYGYTF; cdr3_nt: TGTGCCAGCAGCCAAGAAGCCTCGCTGGGCTATGGCTACACCTTC
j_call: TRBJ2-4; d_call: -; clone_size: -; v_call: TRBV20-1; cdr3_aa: CSATGPRVRGAKNIQYF; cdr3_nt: TGCAGTGCTACAGGGCCTCGTGTCCGTGGAGCCAAAAACATTCAGTACTTC
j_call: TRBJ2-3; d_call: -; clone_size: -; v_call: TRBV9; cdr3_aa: CASAVSDTQYF; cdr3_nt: TGTGCCAGCGCAGTCTCAGATACGCAGTATTTT
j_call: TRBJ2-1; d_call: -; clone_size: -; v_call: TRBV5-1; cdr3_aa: CATTGRYNEQFF; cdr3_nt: TGCGCCACCACGGGGCGCTACAATGAGCAGTTCTTC
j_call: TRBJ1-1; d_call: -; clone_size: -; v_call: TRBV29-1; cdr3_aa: CSVVPGLKNTAAFF; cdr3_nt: TGCAGCGTTGTCCCGGGACTGAAGAACACTGCAGCTTTCTTT
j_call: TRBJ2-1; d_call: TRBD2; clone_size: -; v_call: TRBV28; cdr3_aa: CASSSAGGSSYNEQFF; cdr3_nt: TGTGCCAGCAGTTCCGCTGGCGGGAGTTCCTACAATGAGCAGTTCTTC
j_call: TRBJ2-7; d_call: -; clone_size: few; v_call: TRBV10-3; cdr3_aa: CAISQTGMNEQYF; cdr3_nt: TGTGCCATCAGTCAGACAGGTATGAACGAGCAGTACTTC
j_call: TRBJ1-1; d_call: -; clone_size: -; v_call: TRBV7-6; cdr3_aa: CASSRGASTEAFF; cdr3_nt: TGTGCCAGCAGCCGTGGGGCAAGTACTGAAGCTTTCTTT
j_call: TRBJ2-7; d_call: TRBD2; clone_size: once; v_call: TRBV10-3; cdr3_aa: CAISGGLAHSYERYF; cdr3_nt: TGTGCCATCAGTGGAGGACTAGCCCATAGCTACGAGCGGTACTTC
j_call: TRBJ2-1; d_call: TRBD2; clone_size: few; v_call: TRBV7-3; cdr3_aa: CASSLAGGVYNEQFF; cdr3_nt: TGTGCCAGCAGCTTAGCGGGAGGGGTCTACAATGAGCAGTTCTTC
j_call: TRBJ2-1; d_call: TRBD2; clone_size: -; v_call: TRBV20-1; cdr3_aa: CSARWPGLAGDSYNEQFF; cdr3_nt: TGCAGTGCTAGGTGGCCGGGACTAGCGGGGGACTCCTACAATGAGCAGTTCTTC
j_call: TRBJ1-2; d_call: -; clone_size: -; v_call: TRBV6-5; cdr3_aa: CASSPSTVTYGYTF; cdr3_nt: TGTGCCAGCAGCCCCTCGACAGTAACCTATGGCTACACCTTC